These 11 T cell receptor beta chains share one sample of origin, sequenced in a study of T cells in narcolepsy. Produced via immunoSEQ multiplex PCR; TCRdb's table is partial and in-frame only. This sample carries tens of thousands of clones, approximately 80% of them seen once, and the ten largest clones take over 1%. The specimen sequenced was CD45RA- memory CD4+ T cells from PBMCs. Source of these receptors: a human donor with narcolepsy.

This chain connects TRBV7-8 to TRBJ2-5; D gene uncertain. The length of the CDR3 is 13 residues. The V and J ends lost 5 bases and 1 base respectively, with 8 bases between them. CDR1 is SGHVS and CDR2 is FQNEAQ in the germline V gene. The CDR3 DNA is TGTGCCAGCAGCCCATTTGGCCAAGAGACCCAGTACTTC. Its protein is CASSPFGQETQYF. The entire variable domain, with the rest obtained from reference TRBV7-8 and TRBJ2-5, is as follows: GAGVSQSPRYKVAKRGQDVALRCDPISGHVSLFWYQQALGQGPEFLTYFQNEAQLDKSGLPSDRFFAERPEGSVSTLKIQRTQQEDSAVYLCASSPFGQETQYFGPGTRLLVL.

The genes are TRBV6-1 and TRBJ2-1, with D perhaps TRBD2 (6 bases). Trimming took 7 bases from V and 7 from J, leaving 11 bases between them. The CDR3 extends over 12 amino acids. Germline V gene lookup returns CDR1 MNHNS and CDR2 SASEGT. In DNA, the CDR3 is TGTGCCAGCAAGGCTAGCGCTAATGAGCAGTTCTTC. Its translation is CASKASANEQFF.

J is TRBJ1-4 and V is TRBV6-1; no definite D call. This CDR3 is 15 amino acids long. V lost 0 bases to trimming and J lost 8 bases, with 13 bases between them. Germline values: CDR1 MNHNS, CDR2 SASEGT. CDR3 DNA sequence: TGTGCCAGCAGTGAAGCCTCCCCGTCCAACGAAAAACTGTTTTTT. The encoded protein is CASSEASPSNEKLFF.

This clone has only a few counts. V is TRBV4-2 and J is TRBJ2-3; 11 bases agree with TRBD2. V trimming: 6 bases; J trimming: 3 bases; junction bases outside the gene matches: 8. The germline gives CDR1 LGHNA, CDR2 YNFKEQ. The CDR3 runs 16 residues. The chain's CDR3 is CASSGLAGGLTDTQYF. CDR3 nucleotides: TGTGCCAGCAGTGGCCTAGCGGGGGGCCTAACAGATACGCAGTATTTT.

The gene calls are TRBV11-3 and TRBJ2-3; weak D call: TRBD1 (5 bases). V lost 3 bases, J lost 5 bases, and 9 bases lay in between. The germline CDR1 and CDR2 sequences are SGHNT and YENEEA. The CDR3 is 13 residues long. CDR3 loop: CASSLKGQDTQYF. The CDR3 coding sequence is TGTGCCAGCAGCTTGAAAGGACAAGATACGCAGTATTTT.

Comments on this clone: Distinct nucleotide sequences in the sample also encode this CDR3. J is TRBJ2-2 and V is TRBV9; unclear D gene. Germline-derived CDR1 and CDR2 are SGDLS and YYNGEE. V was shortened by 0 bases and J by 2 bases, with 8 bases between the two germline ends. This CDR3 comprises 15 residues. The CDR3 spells CASSVGRFNTGELFF. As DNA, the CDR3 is TGTGCCAGCAGCGTAGGCAGATTCAACACCGGGGAGCTGTTTTTT.

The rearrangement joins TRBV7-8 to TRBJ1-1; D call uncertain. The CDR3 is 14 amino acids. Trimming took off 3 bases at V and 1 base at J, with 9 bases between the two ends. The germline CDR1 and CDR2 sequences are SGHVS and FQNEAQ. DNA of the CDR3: TGTGCCAGCAGCTTCGGCGGGTGGAACACTGAAGCTTTCTTT. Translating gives CASSFGGWNTEAFF.

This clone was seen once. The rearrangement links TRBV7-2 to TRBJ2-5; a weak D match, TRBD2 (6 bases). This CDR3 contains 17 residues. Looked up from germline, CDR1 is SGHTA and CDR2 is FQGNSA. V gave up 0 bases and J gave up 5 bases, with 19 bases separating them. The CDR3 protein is CASSLAAGSLVGETQYF. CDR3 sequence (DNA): TGTGCCAGCAGCTTAGCGGCGGGATCCCTGGTGGGGGAGACCCAGTACTTC.

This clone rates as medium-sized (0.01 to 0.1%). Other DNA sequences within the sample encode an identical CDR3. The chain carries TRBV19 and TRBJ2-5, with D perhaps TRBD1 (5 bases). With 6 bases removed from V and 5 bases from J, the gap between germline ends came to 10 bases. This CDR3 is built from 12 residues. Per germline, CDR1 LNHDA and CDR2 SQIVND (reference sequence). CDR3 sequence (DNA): TGTGCCAGTAGACAGGCAGGGGAGACCCAGTACTTC. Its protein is CASRQAGETQYF.

CDR3 in DNA: TGTGCCACGGAGTCTGGGCAATATAATTCACCCCTCCACTTT. The encoded protein is CATESGQYNSPLHF. The V call is TRBV30, the J call TRBJ1-6, with unresolved D. CDR3 length equals 14 residues. CDR1 is GTSNPN and CDR2 is SVGIG in the germline V gene (reference sequence). Trimming cost V 8 bases and J 4 bases, with 15 bases left between them.

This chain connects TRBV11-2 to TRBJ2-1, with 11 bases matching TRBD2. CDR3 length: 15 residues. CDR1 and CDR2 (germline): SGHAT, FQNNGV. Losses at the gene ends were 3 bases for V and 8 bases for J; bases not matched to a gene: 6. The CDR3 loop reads CASSLLAGGMYEQFF. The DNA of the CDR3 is TGTGCCAGCAGCTTGTTAGCGGGGGGGATGTATGAGCAGTTCTTC.